This T cell receptor (beta chain) was sequenced in a study of blood T cells in healthy people across ages. This clonotype appeared a few times. Next came a second PCR, run for about 7 to 12 cycles, which used a sample-barcoded 5' primer along with a J-beta primer mix. TCRdb reprocessed the 5' RACE reads with MiXCR, giving one entry per CDR3 protein. The sample shows 750,000 to 850,000 distinct CDR3 sequences, 25% of them seen only once. The CDR3 is 14 amino acids. V lost 6 bases and J 7 bases, leaving 15 bases between the germline ends. The same specimen was also included in a second study, on T cells of mothers and their children.

The sample taken for sequencing was blood. The chain carries TRBV12-3 or TRBV12-4 and TRBJ1-4, with unresolved D. The sequence derives from a boy between 10 and 17 years old in good health. The CDR3 bases are TGTGCCAGCAGCCTCGCCGCCCATACTGAAAAACTGTTTTTT. The encoded protein is CASSLAAHTEKLFF.